This T cell receptor (beta chain) emerged from a study of shared clonotypes between healthy human individuals. Generated by immunoSEQ multiplex PCR, the TCRdb table keeps only in-frame clones and is missing some. The table includes about 2.4 million clones, 93% detected once. The CDR3 loop spans 15 amino acids. V was pared by 0 bases and J by 4 bases, with 12 bases between. Per germline, CDR1 MGHDK and CDR2 SYGVNS. Study-wide points: Relative to memory subsets, naive subsets generally showed larger estimated richness. Genetic and exposure-history diversity was limited by the few donors.

With respect to this clone: Its target is not known.

The sample consisted of naive CD4+ T cells from PBMCs. Subset indicated: CD45RA+ positively selected. The receptor's source is a man aged 18-30 years in good health. Some clones in this sample may be carry-over from other donors' samples. The chain recombines TRBV25-1 with TRBJ1-2, with D unresolved. CDR3 protein: CASSEYKRQGYGYTF. In DNA, the CDR3 is TGTGCCAGCAGTGAATATAAGAGACAAGGCTATGGCTACACCTTC.